The rows below give T cell receptor beta chains drawn from one sample of a study of cytomegalovirus exposure and HLA in healthy donors. Assay: immunoSEQ multiplex PCR; the TCRdb copy retains only in-frame clones and omits some. The top ten clones hold roughly an eighth of a sample with 150,000 to 200,000 clones, around 78% of them seen once. Sequenced material: PBMCs. The receptors were sampled from a woman in her fifties or sixties in good health and CMV-seropositive. CDR3s include the opening cysteine and the closing phenylalanine or tryptophan. The order of the fields is CDR3 length, D gene, J gene, V gene, clone size, CDR3 protein, CDR3 DNA. The D gene is left open where the match is weak. The size entry is marked missing in some rows and otherwise reads once, few, many or a size class.

14	NA	TRBJ1-6	TRBV18	NA	CASSPGRVNSPLHF	TGTGCCAGCTCCCCGGGCAGGGTAAACTCACCCCTCCACTTT
15	NA	TRBJ2-2	TRBV14	NA	CASSREIGNTGELFF	TGTGCCAGCAGCCGGGAGATTGGAAACACCGGGGAGCTGTTTTTT
15	NA	TRBJ2-2	TRBV5-4	few	CASSLDGRRTGELFF	TGTGCCAGCAGCTTGGATGGGAGGCGGACCGGGGAGCTGTTTTTT
16	NA	TRBJ1-4	TRBV7-9	NA	CASSLGTGGLYEKLFF	TGTGCCAGCAGCTTAGGGACGGGGGGCCTATATGAAAAACTGTTTTTT
16	NA	TRBJ1-4	TRBV7-8	NA	CASSLRRNNRVEKLFF	TGTGCCAGCAGCTTAAGAAGGAATAACAGGGTTGAAAAACTGTTTTTT
16	TRBD1	TRBJ2-1	TRBV6-6	NA	CASSYRDRGENNEQFF	TGTGCCAGCAGTTACCGGGACAGGGGGGAGAACAATGAGCAGTTCTTC
20	TRBD2	TRBJ2-3	TRBV4-2	NA	CASSQETTSGGLTSTDTQYF	TGTGCCAGCAGCCAAGAAACTACTAGCGGGGGTTTAACTAGCACAGATACGCAGTATTTT
15	NA	TRBJ1-1	TRBV18	NA	CASSGRGGENTEAFF	TGTGCCAGCTCAGGTCGAGGGGGTGAGAACACTGAAGCTTTCTTT
14	TRBD1	TRBJ2-7	TRBV18	NA	CASSPGTGVSEQYF	TGTGCCAGCTCACCAGGGACAGGGGTTTCCGAGCAGTACTTC
14	NA	TRBJ1-2	TRBV6-1	NA	CASSLRERIYGYTF	TGTGCCAGCAGCCTTCGGGAACGGATCTATGGCTACACCTTC
15	TRBD1	TRBJ2-7	TRBV18	NA	CASSPGTGMTYEQYF	TGTGCCAGCTCACCCGGGACAGGGATGACCTACGAGCAGTACTTC
13	NA	TRBJ1-5	TRBV27	NA	CASSYSSNQPQHF	TGTGCCAGCAGTTACAGTAGCAATCAGCCCCAGCATTTT
13	NA	TRBJ2-2	TRBV2	NA	CASSERGTGELFF	TGTGCCAGCAGCGAACGAGGGACCGGGGAGCTGTTTTTT
14	NA	TRBJ2-5	TRBV13	NA	CASSSWTAEETQYF	TGTGCCAGCAGCTCTTGGACTGCCGAAGAGACCCAGTACTTC
13	NA	TRBJ2-3	TRBV19	NA	CASTDYNTDTQYF	TGTGCCAGTACCGACTACAACACAGATACGCAGTATTTT
13	TRBD1	TRBJ1-6	TRBV5-6	few	CASRGTENSPLHF	TGTGCCAGCAGAGGGACAGAAAATTCACCCCTCCACTTT
14	TRBD1	TRBJ2-2	TRBV4-1	NA	CASSRDRGTGELFF	TGCGCCAGCAGCCGAGACAGGGGGACCGGGGAGCTGTTTTTT
15	NA	TRBJ1-6	TRBV2	few	CASSGSGHNNSPLHF	TGTGCCAGCAGTGGGTCGGGACACAATAATTCACCCCTCCACTTT
19	NA	TRBJ1-2	TRBV5-1	NA	CASSLEGGARRLTNYGYTF	TGCGCCAGCAGCCTAGAGGGGGGGGCGAGGCGCCTTACTAACTATGGCTACACCTTC
15	TRBD1	TRBJ1-5	TRBV7-8	NA	CASSGSGGLGQPQHF	TGTGCCAGCAGCGGATCAGGGGGACTGGGTCAGCCCCAGCATTTT
14	NA	TRBJ2-3	TRBV28	once	CASGLFRGTDTQYF	TGTGCCAGCGGACTTTTCCGCGGCACAGATACGCAGTATTTT
16	TRBD1	TRBJ1-2	TRBV2	once	CASSEASGGSRYGYTF	TGTGCCAGCAGTGAAGCCTCAGGGGGCTCCAGATATGGCTACACCTTC
14	TRBD1	TRBJ1-2	TRBV5-5	once	CASSLRATGDGYTF	TGTGCCAGCAGCTTGAGGGCTACAGGGGATGGCTACACCTTC
15	NA	TRBJ2-5	TRBV5-1	once	CASSNGQGKAETQYF	TGCGCCAGCAGCAATGGTCAGGGTAAGGCGGAGACCCAGTACTTC
16	NA	TRBJ1-6	TRBV21-1	NA	CASSKAGRGHNSPLHF	TGTGCCAGCAGCAAAGCAGGCAGGGGGCATAATTCACCCCTCCACTTT
13	NA	TRBJ2-7	TRBV9	NA	CASSVGRGNEQYF	TGTGCCAGCAGCGTAGGGAGGGGAAATGAGCAGTACTTC
13	NA	TRBJ1-2	TRBV7-9	NA	CASSLGGSWGYTF	TGTGCCAGCAGCTTAGGTGGCTCGTGGGGCTACACCTTC
16	TRBD1	TRBJ2-3	TRBV5-1	NA	CASSIGTGGFTDTQYF	TGCGCCAGCAGCATCGGGACAGGGGGCTTCACAGATACGCAGTATTTT
15	TRBD1	TRBJ1-2	TRBV5-4	NA	CASSSPGQGASGYTF	TGTGCCAGCAGTTCGCCGGGACAGGGGGCGAGTGGCTACACCTTC
12	NA	TRBJ2-7	TRBV6-1	few	CASTSWGQIRYF	TGTGCCAGCACCTCTTGGGGGCAGATCCGGTACTTC
17	TRBD2	TRBJ2-2	TRBV6-1	NA	CASSATSGGANTGELFF	TGTGCCAGCAGTGCCACTAGCGGGGGGGCGAACACCGGGGAGCTGTTTTTT
13	NA	TRBJ1-1	TRBV2	NA	CASSKQGFTEAFF	TGTGCCAGCAGCAAACAGGGATTCACTGAAGCTTTCTTT
17	NA	TRBJ2-7	TRBV25-1	few	CASSAQVGGKAAYEQYF	TGTGCCAGCAGTGCCCAGGTTGGAGGGAAGGCGGCCTACGAGCAGTACTTC
16	NA	TRBJ1-4	TRBV9	NA	CASSVAGGATNEKLFF	TGTGCCAGCAGCGTAGCTGGGGGGGCAACTAATGAAAAACTGTTTTTT
19	NA	TRBJ1-2	TRBV21-1	NA	CASSKKKGLLPGQIYGYTF	TGTGCCAGCAGCAAAAAAAAAGGGTTGCTGCCGGGACAGATTTATGGCTACACCTTC
15	NA	TRBJ2-2	TRBV7-9	NA	CASSLGQIVTGELFF	TGTGCCAGCAGCTTAGGACAAATCGTCACCGGGGAGCTGTTTTTT
15	NA	TRBJ2-3	TRBV15	NA	CATSRDRTVSDTQYF	TGTGCCACCAGCAGAGATCGGACAGTCTCAGATACGCAGTATTTT
15	NA	TRBJ2-3	TRBV15	NA	CATDPLGGAGDTQYF	TGTGCCACCGACCCCTTAGGGGGGGCTGGAGATACGCAGTATTTT
15	NA	TRBJ1-6	TRBV10-3	NA	CAISEAGPPSSPLHF	TGTGCCATCAGTGAGGCGGGACCGCCATCGTCACCCCTCCACTTT
15	NA	TRBJ2-7	TRBV7-2	NA	CASSLRLGPSYEQYF	TGTGCCAGCAGCTTACGGCTAGGCCCATCCTACGAGCAGTACTTC
15	TRBD2	TRBJ2-1	TRBV5-5	NA	CASSLQRGVVNEQFF	TGTGCCAGCAGCCTCCAGCGGGGGGTCGTCAATGAGCAGTTCTTC
16	NA	TRBJ2-3	TRBV5-1	NA	CASSLASASESDTQYF	TGCGCCAGCAGCTTGGCCTCGGCTAGCGAGTCAGATACGCAGTATTTT
17	TRBD1	TRBJ2-6	TRBV7-8	NA	CASSPEQGVSGANVLTF	TGTGCCAGCAGCCCCGAACAGGGGGTCTCTGGGGCCAACGTCCTGACTTTC
16	TRBD1	TRBJ1-1	TRBV19	NA	CASSPGTGDVNTEAFF	TGTGCCAGTAGCCCGGGGACAGGGGACGTAAACACTGAAGCTTTCTTT
15	TRBD1	TRBJ2-7	TRBV7-9	few	CASSGQGAFSYEQYF	TGTGCCAGCAGTGGACAGGGGGCTTTTTCCTACGAGCAGTACTTC
13	NA	TRBJ1-1	TRBV7-9	once	CASSLGGGREAFF	TGTGCCAGCAGCTTAGGGGGGGGTAGAGAGGCTTTCTTT
15	TRBD1	TRBJ1-2	TRBV7-8	NA	CASSYETGGVYGNTF	TGTGCCAGCAGCTATGAGACAGGGGGCGTTTATGGCAACACCTTC
11	NA	TRBJ2-5	TRBV9	NA	CASSSQETQYF	TGTGCCAGCAGCTCGCAAGAGACCCAGTACTTC
14	TRBD1	TRBJ1-5	TRBV5-6	NA	CASSPGQGNQPQHF	TGTGCCAGCAGCCCCGGACAGGGGAATCAGCCCCAGCATTTT
15	TRBD1	TRBJ2-7	TRBV4-1	few	CASSQTGTGDYEQYF	TGCGCCAGCAGCCAAACCGGGACAGGGGACTACGAGCAGTACTTC
15	TRBD1	TRBJ2-7	TRBV5-6	NA	CASSSMGQGYYEQYF	TGTGCCAGCAGCTCGATGGGACAGGGCTACTACGAGCAGTACTTC
15	TRBD2	TRBJ2-5	TRBV5-6	few	CASSPWGGVIETQYF	TGTGCCAGCAGCCCATGGGGGGGGGTGATAGAGACCCAGTACTTC
14	NA	TRBJ2-7	TRBV5-6	NA	CASSLGGRRYEQYF	TGTGCCAGCAGCTTGGGGGGGCGAAGATACGAGCAGTACTTC
15	NA	TRBJ2-1	TRBV7-9	NA	CASSFRGASYNEQFF	TGTGCCAGCAGCTTCCGGGGGGCCTCCTACAATGAGCAGTTCTTC